The 18 T cell receptor beta chains below come from one sample, sequenced in a study of blood T cell repertoires in COVID-19 (dated by TCRdb to 2020 to 2021). Libraries came from the immunoSEQ multiplex PCR assay. TCRdb took over this immuneACCESS table, retaining in-frame rearrangements with V and J assigned. Such tables are incomplete; in checked studies, under half of the missing clones stem from an unresolved V gene, and the remainder is unexplained. The sample table lists about 35,000 clones, around 80% of them with a count of one. The top ten clonotypes cover about 42% of the sample. Sequencing used peripheral blood. Receptors were obtained from a man older than 75 with active or convalescent COVID-19.

This chain joins TRBV5-6 and TRBJ2-7, with D unclear. This CDR3 has 12 amino acids. The germline V gene encodes CDR1 SGHDT and CDR2 YYEEEE. The V gene lost 7 bases and the J gene lost 1 base, with 9 bases spanning the gap. The CDR3 loop reads CASRVPSYEQYF. The DNA of the CDR3 is TGTGCCAGCCGGGTCCCTTCCTACGAGCAGTACTTC.

The DNA for the CDR3 is TGTGCCAGCAGTGGACAGAGCAATCAGCCCCAGCATTTT. It encodes CASSGQSNQPQHF. The J gene is TRBJ1-5, the V gene TRBV2, with D perhaps TRBD1 (5 bases). Germline CDR1 and CDR2: SNHLY and FYNNEI. The CDR3 is 13 residues long. V was shortened by 4 bases and J by 1 base, with 5 bases between the two germline ends.

The gene calls are TRBV11-2 and TRBJ2-1; tentative D call: TRBD2 (6 bases). Germline V gives CDR1 SGHAT, CDR2 FQNNGV. The CDR3 runs to 13 residues. Trimming cost V 5 bases and J 9 bases, with 14 bases left between them. CDR3 bases: TGTGCCAGCAGCGCCCGACTAGAGGGTGAGCAGTTCTTC. Protein: CASSARLEGEQFF.

This chain links TRBV6-5 with TRBJ1-2, with TRBD1 matching over 10 bases. V trimming: 6 bases; J trimming: 4 bases; junction bases outside the gene matches: 5. The CDR3 length is 14 residues. CDR1 MNHEY and CDR2 SVGAGI come from the germline V gene. This CDR3 is CASRRDRGSYGYTF. The CDR3 DNA is TGTGCCAGCAGGAGGGACAGGGGATCCTATGGCTACACCTTC.

The rearrangement joins TRBV4-3 to TRBJ2-3; TRBD2 is a possible D gene (6 bases). The CDR3 length is 17 residues. Germline CDR1 LGHNA, CDR2 YSLEER. V lost 4 bases to trimming and J lost 2 bases, with 19 bases between them. The CDR3 loop is CASSPGLGRTITDTQYF. CDR3 coding DNA: TGCGCCAGCAGCCCCGGGTTGGGGAGGACGATCACAGATACGCAGTATTTT.

In nucleotides, the CDR3 is TGTGCCAGCAGCCTCTCAGGGTATGGCTACACCTTC. The encoded protein is CASSLSGYGYTF. This sequence joins TRBV5-8 and TRBJ1-2, with D possibly TRBD1 on 5 matching bases. Germline CDR1 and CDR2: SGHTS and YDEGEE. V lost 4 bases and J 5 bases, leaving 9 bases between the germline ends. The CDR3 sequence is 12 residues long.

The gene calls are TRBV14 and TRBJ2-2; 8 bases agree with TRBD1. Germline V gene lookup returns CDR1 SGHDN and CDR2 FVKESK. With V trimmed by 5 bases and J by 4 bases, 6 bases remained unmatched. The length of the CDR3 is 15 residues. CDR3 residues: CASSAGQGFTGELFF. CDR3 nucleotide sequence: TGTGCCAGCAGCGCCGGACAGGGATTCACCGGGGAGCTGTTTTTT. The variable domain in full, with the rest retrieved from reference TRBV14 and TRBJ2-2, is EAGVTQFPSHSVIEKGQTVTLRCDPISGHDNLYWYRRVMGKEIKFLLHFVKESKQDESGMPNNRFLAERTGGTYSTLKVQPAELEDSGVYFCASSAGQGFTGELFFGEGSRLTVL.

The DNA of the CDR3 is TGTGCCAGCAGTGAAGGTAAAGACCCCGGGACTAGCGGGAGCTCCTACAATGAGCAGTTCTTC. Amino acids: CASSEGKDPGTSGSSYNEQFF. The V call is TRBV6-1, the J call TRBJ2-1; 14 nucleotides agree with TRBD2. Germline trimming cut 1 base from V and 0 bases from J; bases unmatched to any gene: 11. The CDR3 consists of 21 residues. Germline assignment: CDR1 MNHNS and CDR2 SASEGT.

The chain combines TRBV29-1 with TRBJ1-1; perhaps TRBD1 as D (6 bases). The CDR3 consists of 14 residues. Trimming pared 6 bases from V and 0 bases from J, leaving 14 bases between. In germline, CDR1 is SQVTM, CDR2 ANQGSEA. The CDR3 loop reads CSVGTGIMNTEAFF. Here the CDR3 DNA reads TGCAGCGTAGGTACAGGGATCATGAACACTGAAGCTTTCTTT. Complete variable domain (other parts from reference TRBV29-1 and TRBJ1-1): SAVISQKPSRDICQRGTSLTIQCQVDSQVTMMFWYRQQPGQSLTLIATANQGSEATYESGFVIDKFPISRPNLTFSTLTVSNMSPEDSSIYLCSVGTGIMNTEAFFGQGTRLTVV.

The CDR3 reads CASSQDHSGSFSSYNEQFF. The CDR3 nucleotides are TGTGCCAGCAGCCAAGATCATAGCGGGAGTTTCAGCTCCTACAATGAGCAGTTCTTC. The chain joins TRBV4-2 to TRBJ2-1; TRBD2 aligns across 9 bases. The CDR3 spans 19 residues. Germline CDR1 and CDR2: LGHNA and YNFKEQ. V lost 0 bases to trimming and J lost 0 bases; unmatched junction nucleotides: 9.

V and J are TRBV19 and TRBJ2-3, with TRBD2 identical over 10 bases. This CDR3 comprises 15 residues. Germline-derived CDR1 and CDR2 are LNHDA and SQIVND (reference sequence). V lost 5 bases to trimming and J lost 1 base; unmatched junction nucleotides: 3. DNA for the CDR3: TGTGCCAGTAGTCCGGGACTAGCGCGCACAGATACGCAGTATTTT. This gives the protein CASSPGLARTDTQYF.

CDR3 coding DNA: TGTGCCAGCAGCAACAGGGTCTCTGGGGCCAACGTCCTGACTTTC. As protein: CASSNRVSGANVLTF. The V and J genes are TRBV28 and TRBJ2-6; D possibly corresponds to TRBD1 (6 bases). V lost 6 bases to trimming and J lost 0 bases, with 9 bases between them. Looked up from germline, CDR1 is MDHEN and CDR2 is SYDVKM. The CDR3 covers 15 residues.

The gene calls are TRBV4-1 and TRBJ2-3; 11 bases map to TRBD2. Germline CDR1 reads MGHRA; CDR2 reads YSYEKL. CDR3 length: 16 residues. Trimming removed 4 bases from V and 2 bases from J; junction bases left unmatched: 5. The CDR3 is CASSLGTSGATDTQYF. CDR3 DNA sequence: TGCGCCAGCAGCCTGGGGACTAGCGGAGCCACAGATACGCAGTATTTT.

The rearrangement joins TRBV5-1 to TRBJ1-4, with 7 bases aligning to TRBD1. The CDR3 runs to 14 residues. Germline CDR1 reads SGHRS; CDR2 reads YFSETQ. The J segment lost 6 bases and the V segment lost 7 bases, leaving 9 bases of the junction unmatched. The CDR3 bases are TGCGCCAGCCACAATACAGGGGAGGATGAAAAACTGTTTTTT. Translation: CASHNTGEDEKLFF.

This clone was detected once. The chain employs TRBV5-4 and TRBJ1-3; the match to TRBD1 covers 7 bases. The CDR3 spans 16 residues. Losses at the gene ends were 4 bases for V and 2 bases for J; bases not matched to a gene: 9. Per the germline V gene, CDR1 is SGHNT and CDR2 is YYREEE (reference sequence). Written as DNA, the CDR3 is TGTGCCAGCAGCCCGTATTCGGACAGGCCTGGAAACACCATATATTTT. Translation gives CASSPYSDRPGNTIYF. The full variable domain, with the rest looked up from reference TRBV5-4 and TRBJ1-3, is ETGVTQSPTHLIKTRGQQVTLRCSSQSGHNTVSWYQQALGQGPQFIFQYYREEENGRGNFPPRFSGLQFPNYSSELNVNALELDDSALYLCASSPYSDRPGNTIYFGEGSWLTVV.

The chain joins TRBV28 to TRBJ1-6; D is possibly TRBD1 (5 bases). The CDR3 has 11 residues. Germline V gene data show CDR1 as MDHEN and CDR2 as SYDVKM. The V and J ends lost 2 bases and 17 bases respectively, with 10 bases between them. This CDR3 reads CASSLRGSVHF. The DNA for the CDR3 is TGTGCCAGCAGTTTAAGGGGTTCAGTCCACTTT.

The genes are TRBV30 and TRBJ2-5; a possible D gene is TRBD2 (5 bases). Germline V gene lookup returns CDR1 GTSNPN and CDR2 SVGIG (reference sequence). The CDR3 totals 11 residues. Trimming took 6 bases from V and 4 from J, leaving 9 bases between them. This CDR3 reads CACSSPETQYF. The CDR3 DNA sequence: TGTGCCTGCTCTAGCCCAGAGACCCAGTACTTC. The full variable domain, its missing parts supplied by reference TRBV30 and TRBJ2-5, is SQTIHQWPATLVQPVGSPLSLECTVEGTSNPNLYWYRQAAGRGLQLLFYSVGIGQISSEVPQNLSASRPQDRQFILSSKKLLLSDSGFYLCACSSPETQYFGPGTRLLVL.

This rearrangement joins TRBV12-3 or TRBV12-4 to TRBJ2-5; D gene unclear. The CDR3 consists of 12 residues. Between the trimmed V and J ends, which lost 6 bases and 5 bases, there was a span of 10 bases. The CDR3 bases are TGTGCCAGCAGCCCGGGTGGGGAGACCCAGTACTTC. Its protein is CASSPGGETQYF.